This T cell receptor beta chain was profiled in a study of blood T cells in healthy people across ages. The V end was cut by 3 bases, the J end by 1 base, with 22 bases between. The CDR3 spans 19 residues. The germline V gene encodes CDR1 LGHNA and CDR2 YSLEER. This clonotype appeared a few times. The target antigen is unknown. The use of a sample-barcoded 5' primer and a J-beta primer mix characterized a second PCR of roughly 7 to 11 cycles. MiXCR was run by TCRdb on the 5' RACE reads, yielding one entry per CDR3 protein. The sample contains 980,000 or so distinct CDR3 sequences, about 48% of which appear only once. Study-wide findings and caveats: Unsorted PBMCs ruled out conclusive naive versus antigen-experienced comparison.

This clonotype was sampled from a man younger than 45 in good health. The sample consisted of blood. The rearrangement joins TRBV4-3 to TRBJ2-1; TRBD1 might be the D (5 bases). As DNA, the CDR3 is TGCGCCAGCAGCCACGGCCGGGCAGGGCGCGGTTATTCCTACAATGAGCAGTTCTTC. This codes for CASSHGRAGRGYSYNEQFF.